A selection of T cell receptor beta chains follows, all from one sample in a study of blood T cells in healthy people across ages. MiXCR, run by TCRdb on the 5' RACE reads, gives a single entry per CDR3 protein. This table holds about 1.8 million distinct CDR3 sequences, just under 50% found once. The material sequenced was blood. These receptors originate from a middle-aged woman in good health. Both conserved end residues are part of each CDR3. The D gene is left open where the match is weak. The listing skips clone size in some rows; elsewhere it reads once, few, many or a size class.

.,TRBJ2-3,.,TRBV7-2,TGTGCCAGCAGCTTAGGGGGGGCCAACCCAGATACGCAGTATTTT,CASSLGGANPDTQYF
.,TRBJ2-5,.,TRBV5-1,TGCGCCAGCAGCTACCACGGGACCTTTGAGACCCAGTACTTC,CASSYHGTFETQYF
.,TRBJ2-1,.,TRBV20-1,TGCAGTGCTCATGGACAAGCAACCTACAATGAGCAGTTCTTC,CSAHGQATYNEQFF
.,TRBJ2-1,few,TRBV29-1,TGCAGCGTCGTAGCGCGGCCCTCCTACAATGAGCAGTTCTTC,CSVVARPSYNEQFF
TRBD2,TRBJ2-7,.,TRBV6-2/TRBV6-3,TGTGCCAGCAGAGGGACTAGCGAGAGCGAGCAGTACTTC,CASRGTSESEQYF
TRBD1,TRBJ1-1,.,TRBV5-1,TGCGCCAGCAGCGGCGGGGACAGATCAACTAAAGCTTTCTTT,CASSGGDRSTKAFF
.,TRBJ2-3,.,TRBV7-8,TGTGCCAGCACCCTTAGGGGAGGCACAGATACGCGGTATTTT,CASTLRGGTDTRYF
.,TRBJ2-7,.,TRBV20-1,TGCAGTGCTCCCATTAATGATGGGCCAGCCCCCGACGAGCAGTACTTC,CSAPINDGPAPDEQYF
TRBD2,TRBJ2-1,.,TRBV28,TGTGCCAGCAGTTTAACTAGCGGGCAAGCCTACAATGAGCAGTTCTTC,CASSLTSGQAYNEQFF
.,TRBJ1-4,.,TRBV28,TGTGCCGGCAGTTTAGAGGGAAAACTGTTTTTT,CAGSLEGKLFF
.,TRBJ1-1,.,TRBV4-2,TGTGCCAGCAGCCGCGGACATGGCACTGAAGCTTTCTTT,CASSRGHGTEAFF
.,TRBJ2-7,few,TRBV27,TGTGCCAGCAGTCCCTTGGCCGCCCCCTACGACGAGCAGTACTTC,CASSPLAAPYDEQYF
TRBD1,TRBJ2-5,once,TRBV27,TGTGCCAGCAGTTTACAGGGACAGCCGACAATTCAAGAGACCCAGTACTTC,CASSLQGQPTIQETQYF
.,TRBJ2-5,.,TRBV12-3/TRBV12-4,TGTGCCAGGCTGGGGGGGCGCACAGAGACCCAGTACTTC,CARLGGRTETQYF
.,TRBJ2-5,.,TRBV2,TGTGCCAGCAGTTGGAGGGGGGTCCAAGAGACCCAGTACTTC,CASSWRGVQETQYF
.,TRBJ2-2,.,TRBV7-9,TGTGCCAGCAGCTTAGCAGGGCCTAGCCCCGGGGAGCTGTTTTTT,CASSLAGPSPGELFF
.,TRBJ2-7,.,TRBV5-6,TGTGCCAGCAGCTTGGTCGGCAGGGTTTACGAGCAGTACTTC,CASSLVGRVYEQYF
TRBD2,TRBJ2-1,.,TRBV6-2/TRBV6-3,TGTGCCAGCAGTTACTCCCCACTAGCGGGGGACTACAATGAGCAGTTCTTC,CASSYSPLAGDYNEQFF
.,TRBJ1-5,few,TRBV20-1,TGCAGTGCTAGTCCGGGCAGTGGGAAGCCCCAGCATTTT,CSASPGSGKPQHF
TRBD2,TRBJ2-1,.,TRBV24-1,TGTGCCGCCAAGTCCGGCGGGGGGGCGTACAATGAGCAGTTCTTC,CAAKSGGGAYNEQFF
TRBD2,TRBJ2-3,.,TRBV19,TGTGCCAGTAGCGGCGGGGGGGCAAGTGAAGATACGCAGTATTTT,CASSGGGASEDTQYF
TRBD1,TRBJ2-7,many,TRBV7-2,TGTGCCAGCTCGAGATCCCGGGACAGGGCCTACGAGCAGTACTTC,CASSRSRDRAYEQYF
.,TRBJ1-6,once,TRBV27,TGTGCCAGCAGTCCAGCCAAGGACTCACCCCTCCACTTT,CASSPAKDSPLHF
TRBD1,TRBJ2-5,.,TRBV14,TGTGCCAGCAGCCAACTTGGACAGGGGATTCAAGAGACCCAGTACTTC,CASSQLGQGIQETQYF
.,TRBJ2-5,few,TRBV6-6,TGTGCCAGCAGTTCGCCCGCGACGGGGGAGACCCAGTACTTC,CASSSPATGETQYF
TRBD1,TRBJ1-6,.,TRBV6-6,TGTGCCAGCAGTTACCCAACATCAACAGGGGCCGCGTCACCCCTCCACTTT,CASSYPTSTGAASPLHF
.,TRBJ2-1,once,TRBV5-6,TGTGCCAGCTTCCTGGGTGGCAATGAGCAGTTCTTC,CASFLGGNEQFF
.,TRBJ1-1,few,TRBV25-1,TGTGCCAGCAGTGAACGCAGGGGTGAAGCTTTCTTT,CASSERRGEAFF
.,TRBJ1-2,.,TRBV25-1,TGTGCCAGCAGTGAATTCGAACAGGACTACTACACCTTC,CASSEFEQDYYTF
.,TRBJ1-2,.,TRBV2,TGTGCCAGCAGTGAAGCAGGCCAGGCGTTTAACTATGGCTACACCTTC,CASSEAGQAFNYGYTF
.,TRBJ1-2,few,TRBV10-3,TGTGCCATCAGTGAGTCTGGGGGGGCTGGCTACACCTTC,CAISESGGAGYTF
.,TRBJ2-7,.,TRBV7-9,TGTGCCAGCAGCTTGGTAACAGGGATAGACGAGCAGTACTTC,CASSLVTGIDEQYF
.,TRBJ2-7,.,TRBV28,TGTGCCAGCAGCCCAGCAGTGGGTTCCTACGAGCAGTACTTC,CASSPAVGSYEQYF
.,TRBJ2-3,few,TRBV6-5,TGTGCCAGCAGTTACGAACAGGGCACAGATACGCAGTATTTT,CASSYEQGTDTQYF
TRBD2,TRBJ2-1,.,TRBV2,TGTGCCAGCAGGAAAGGGACTAGCGGGATTACCTGCAATGAGCAGTTCTTC,CASRKGTSGITCNEQFF
.,TRBJ1-2,.,TRBV4-2,TGTGCCAGCAGCCAAACCGGGGCAGACTATGGCTACACCTTC,CASSQTGADYGYTF
TRBD1,TRBJ1-2,.,TRBV24-1,TGTGCCACCAGTGCCTCGGACAGGCAAGGCTACACCTTC,CATSASDRQGYTF
.,TRBJ1-1,.,TRBV2,TGTGCCAGCATACAGGGTCGGCTGAACACTGAAGCTTTCTTT,CASIQGRLNTEAFF
TRBD2,TRBJ2-3,.,TRBV20-1,TGCAGTACTAGCCCTAGCGGGGGGTTCACAGATACGCAGTATTTT,CSTSPSGGFTDTQYF
.,TRBJ2-5,.,TRBV12-3/TRBV12-4,TGTGCCAGCAGTTTGGGCCCAATATCTACTTGGGAGACCCAGTACTTC,CASSLGPISTWETQYF
.,TRBJ2-1,few,TRBV12-3/TRBV12-4,TGTGCCAGCAGCCTGGGTCTGGGACTCAGAGTTATGGATGAGCAGTTCTTC,CASSLGLGLRVMDEQFF
.,TRBJ1-2,.,TRBV6-5,TGTGCCAGCAGTTACATCTCTACTTCCTATGGCTACACCTTC,CASSYISTSYGYTF
TRBD2,TRBJ2-5,.,TRBV20-1,TGCAGTGCTAGGGGTCTAGGAGCGGGGGGCCAAGAGACCCAGTACTTC,CSARGLGAGGQETQYF
TRBD1,TRBJ2-7,.,TRBV27,TGTGCCAGCCGTAGAGCCGGGACAGGGGGCTACAATGAGCAGTACTTC,CASRRAGTGGYNEQYF
TRBD2,TRBJ2-5,.,TRBV6-5,TGTGCCAGCAGTAAAATAGCGGGGGGAATCAATGAGCAGTACTTC,CASSKIAGGINEQYF
.,TRBJ2-4,.,TRBV29-1,TGCAGCGTTCTGTTGGCAGGAAAAGCCAAAAACATTCAGTACTTC,CSVLLAGKAKNIQYF
TRBD2,TRBJ2-7,.,TRBV28,TGTGCCAGCAGTAATCCGACTAGCGGGATCTACGAGCAGTACTTC,CASSNPTSGIYEQYF
.,TRBJ2-6,.,TRBV7-2,TGTGCCAGCAGGGAAAAATTAAACGCTGGGGCCAACGTCCTGACTTTC,CASREKLNAGANVLTF
.,TRBJ1-2,.,TRBV20-1,TGCAGTGCTCACCCTTTTGGCCGTGCTAACTATGGCAACACCTTC,CSAHPFGRANYGNTF
.,TRBJ2-1,few,TRBV5-6,TGTGCCAGCAGCCTTGGACTTTTGGGGGGTGATGAGCAGTTCTTC,CASSLGLLGGDEQFF
.,TRBJ1-2,.,TRBV6-6,TGTGCCAGCAGTTACGGGATAGGGGCTACTAACTATGGCTACACCTTC,CASSYGIGATNYGYTF
.,TRBJ2-7,once,TRBV28,TGTGCCAGCAATCAGCAGGCCCCCCTCTACGAGCAGTACTTC,CASNQQAPLYEQYF
.,TRBJ2-3,.,TRBV7-2,TGTGCCAGCAGCCCAGCACGGGGGCCCAGCACAGATACGCAGTATTTT,CASSPARGPSTDTQYF
.,TRBJ2-3,once,TRBV11-2,TGTGCCAGCAGCGGGCCCCCCGAGAGCACAGATACGCAGTATTTT,CASSGPPESTDTQYF